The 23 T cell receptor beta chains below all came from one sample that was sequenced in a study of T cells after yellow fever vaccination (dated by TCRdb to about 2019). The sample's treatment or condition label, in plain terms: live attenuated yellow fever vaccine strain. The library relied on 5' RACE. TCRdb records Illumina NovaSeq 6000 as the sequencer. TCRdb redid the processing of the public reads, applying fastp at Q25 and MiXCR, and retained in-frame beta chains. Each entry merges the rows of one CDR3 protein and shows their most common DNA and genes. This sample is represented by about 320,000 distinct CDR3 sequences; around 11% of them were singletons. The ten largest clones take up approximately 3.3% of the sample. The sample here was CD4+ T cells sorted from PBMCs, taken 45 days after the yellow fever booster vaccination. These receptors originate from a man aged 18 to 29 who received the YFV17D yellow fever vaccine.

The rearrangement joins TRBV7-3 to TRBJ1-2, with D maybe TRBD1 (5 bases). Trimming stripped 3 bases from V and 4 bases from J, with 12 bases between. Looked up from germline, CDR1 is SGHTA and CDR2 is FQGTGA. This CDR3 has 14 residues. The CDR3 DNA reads TGTGCCAGCAGCTTCGGGGGAGAGGGCTATGGCTACACCTTC. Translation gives CASSFGGEGYGYTF.

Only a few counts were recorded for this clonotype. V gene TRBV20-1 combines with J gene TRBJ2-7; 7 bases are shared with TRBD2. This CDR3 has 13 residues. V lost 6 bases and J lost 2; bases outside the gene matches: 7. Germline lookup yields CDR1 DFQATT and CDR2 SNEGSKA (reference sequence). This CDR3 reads CSARPGGAYEQYF. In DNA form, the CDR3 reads TGCAGTGCCCGACCTGGGGGGGCCTACGAGCAGTACTTC.

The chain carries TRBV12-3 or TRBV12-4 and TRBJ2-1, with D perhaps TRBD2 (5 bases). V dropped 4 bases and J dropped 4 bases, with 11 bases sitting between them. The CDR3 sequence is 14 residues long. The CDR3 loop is CASSYTGKYNEQFF. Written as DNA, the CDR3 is TGTGCCAGCAGTTATACGGGGAAATACAATGAGCAGTTCTTC.

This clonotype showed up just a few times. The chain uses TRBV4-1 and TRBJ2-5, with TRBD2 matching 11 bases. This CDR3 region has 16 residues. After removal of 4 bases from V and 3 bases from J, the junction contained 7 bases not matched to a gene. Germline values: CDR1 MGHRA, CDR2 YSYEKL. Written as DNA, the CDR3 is TGCGCCAGCAGCCCGCTAGCGGGGGGATGGAAAGAGACCCAGTACTTC. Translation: CASSPLAGGWKETQYF.

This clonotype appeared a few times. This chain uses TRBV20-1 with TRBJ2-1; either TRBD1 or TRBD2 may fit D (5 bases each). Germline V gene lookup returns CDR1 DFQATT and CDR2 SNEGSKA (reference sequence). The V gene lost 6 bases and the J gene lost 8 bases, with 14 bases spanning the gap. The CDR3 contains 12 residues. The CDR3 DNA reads TGCAGTGCCAATGGCAGGGAGCATGAGCAGTTCTTC. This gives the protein CSANGREHEQFF.

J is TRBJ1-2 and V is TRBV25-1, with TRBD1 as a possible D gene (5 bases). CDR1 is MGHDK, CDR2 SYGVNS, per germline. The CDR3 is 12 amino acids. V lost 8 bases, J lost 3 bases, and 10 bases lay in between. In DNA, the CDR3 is TGTGCCAGCCGGGGGTACGACTATGGCTACACCTTC. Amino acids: CASRGYDYGYTF.

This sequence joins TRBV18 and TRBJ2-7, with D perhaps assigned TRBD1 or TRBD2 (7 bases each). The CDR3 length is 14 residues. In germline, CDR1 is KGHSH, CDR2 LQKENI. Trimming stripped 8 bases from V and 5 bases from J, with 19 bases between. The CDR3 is CASQGGESSHEQYF. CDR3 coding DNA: TGTGCCAGCCAGGGGGGGGAATCTTCCCACGAGCAGTACTTC.

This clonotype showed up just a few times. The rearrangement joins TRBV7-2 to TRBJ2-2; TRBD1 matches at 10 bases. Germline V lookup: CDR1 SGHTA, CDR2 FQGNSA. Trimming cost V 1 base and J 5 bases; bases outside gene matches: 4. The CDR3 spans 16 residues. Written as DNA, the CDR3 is TGTGCCAGCAGCTTAGTAGGGACAGGGGTAACCGGGGAGCTGTTTTTT. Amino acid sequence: CASSLVGTGVTGELFF.

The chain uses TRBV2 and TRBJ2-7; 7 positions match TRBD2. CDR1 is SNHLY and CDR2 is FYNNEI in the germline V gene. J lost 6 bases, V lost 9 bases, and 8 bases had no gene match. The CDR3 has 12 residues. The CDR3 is CASGLEVSEQYF. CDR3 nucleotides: TGTGCCAGTGGACTAGAGGTCTCCGAGCAGTACTTC. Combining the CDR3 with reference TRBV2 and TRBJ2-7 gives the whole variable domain EPEVTQTPSHQVTQMGQEVILRCVPISNHLYFYWYRQILGQKVEFLVSFYNNEISEKSEIFDDQFSVERPDGSNFTLKIRSTKLEDSAMYFCASGLEVSEQYFGPGTRLTVT.

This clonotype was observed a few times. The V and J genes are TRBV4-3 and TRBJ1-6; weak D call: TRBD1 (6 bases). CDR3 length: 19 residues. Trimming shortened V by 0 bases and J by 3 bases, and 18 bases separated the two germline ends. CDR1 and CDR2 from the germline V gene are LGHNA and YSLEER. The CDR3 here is CASSQDLLAGAVYNSPLHF. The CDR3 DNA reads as TGCGCCAGCAGCCAAGATCTTTTAGCGGGGGCGGTCTATAATTCACCCCTCCACTTT.

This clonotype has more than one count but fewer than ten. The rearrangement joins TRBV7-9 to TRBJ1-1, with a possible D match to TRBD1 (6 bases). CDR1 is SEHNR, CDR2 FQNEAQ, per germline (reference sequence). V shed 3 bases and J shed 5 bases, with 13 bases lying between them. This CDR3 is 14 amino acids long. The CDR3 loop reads CASSFPQGKTEAFF. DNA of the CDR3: TGTGCCAGCAGCTTCCCACAGGGTAAAACTGAAGCTTTCTTT. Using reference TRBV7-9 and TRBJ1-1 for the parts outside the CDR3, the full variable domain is DTGVSQNPRHKITKRGQNVTFRCDPISEHNRLYWYRQTLGQGPEFLTYFQNEAQLEKSRLLSDRFSAERPKGSFSTLEIQRTEQGDSAMYLCASSFPQGKTEAFFGQGTRLTVV.

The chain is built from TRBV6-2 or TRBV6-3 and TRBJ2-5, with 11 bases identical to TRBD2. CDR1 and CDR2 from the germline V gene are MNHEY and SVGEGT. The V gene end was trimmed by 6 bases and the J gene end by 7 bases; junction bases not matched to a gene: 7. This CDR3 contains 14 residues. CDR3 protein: CASSVSGGAMTQYF. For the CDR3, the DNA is TGTGCCAGCAGCGTTAGCGGGGGGGCGATGACCCAGTACTTC.

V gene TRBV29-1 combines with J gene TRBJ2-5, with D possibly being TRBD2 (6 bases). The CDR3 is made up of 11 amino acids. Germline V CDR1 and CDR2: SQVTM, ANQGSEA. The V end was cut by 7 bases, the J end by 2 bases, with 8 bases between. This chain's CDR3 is CSAGTQETQYF. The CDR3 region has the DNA TGCAGCGCCGGGACTCAAGAGACCCAGTACTTC.

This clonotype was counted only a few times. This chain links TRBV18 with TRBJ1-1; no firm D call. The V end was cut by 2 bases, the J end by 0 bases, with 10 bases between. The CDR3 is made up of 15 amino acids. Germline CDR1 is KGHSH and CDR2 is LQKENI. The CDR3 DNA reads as TGTGCCAGCTCACCATTAACAGAAGTGAACACTGAAGCTTTCTTT. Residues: CASSPLTEVNTEAFF.

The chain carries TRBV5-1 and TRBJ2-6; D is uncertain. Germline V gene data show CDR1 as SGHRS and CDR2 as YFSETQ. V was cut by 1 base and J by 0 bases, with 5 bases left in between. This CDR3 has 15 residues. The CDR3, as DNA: TGCGCCAGCAGCTTGTCGAGCTCTGGGGCCAACGTCCTGACTTTC. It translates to CASSLSSSGANVLTF.

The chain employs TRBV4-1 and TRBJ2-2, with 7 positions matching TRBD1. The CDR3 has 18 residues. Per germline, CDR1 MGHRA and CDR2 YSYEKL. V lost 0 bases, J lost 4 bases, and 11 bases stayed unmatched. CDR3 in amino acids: CASSQDRRGHEGTGELFF. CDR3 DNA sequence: TGCGCCAGCAGCCAAGATAGAAGGGGGCATGAGGGCACCGGGGAGCTGTTTTTT.

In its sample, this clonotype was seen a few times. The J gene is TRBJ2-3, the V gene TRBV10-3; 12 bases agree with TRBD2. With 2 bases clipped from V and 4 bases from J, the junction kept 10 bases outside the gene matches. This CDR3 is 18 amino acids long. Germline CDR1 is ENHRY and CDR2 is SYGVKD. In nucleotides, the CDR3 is TGTGCCATCAGTGAGAGACCCCTCCCTAGCGGGGGGGCAGATACGCAGTATTTT. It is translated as CAISERPLPSGGADTQYF.

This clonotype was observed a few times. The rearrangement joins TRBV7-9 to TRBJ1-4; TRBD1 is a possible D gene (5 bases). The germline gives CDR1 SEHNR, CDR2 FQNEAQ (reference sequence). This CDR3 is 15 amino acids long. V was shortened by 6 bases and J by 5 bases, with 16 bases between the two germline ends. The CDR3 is CASRNGGSQNEKLFF. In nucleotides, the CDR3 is TGTGCCAGCAGAAACGGGGGGAGCCAAAATGAAAAACTGTTTTTT.

The CDR3 sequence is CASRSSGSAQPQHF. The CDR3, as DNA: TGTGCCAGCAGGAGCTCAGGGTCGGCTCAGCCCCAGCATTTT. V usage is TRBV6-2 or TRBV6-3 and J usage is TRBJ1-5; possible D gene TRBD1, 5 bases. With 6 bases removed from V and 6 bases from J, the gap between germline ends came to 15 bases. This CDR3 has 14 amino acids. Germline CDR1 reads MNHEY; CDR2 reads SVGEGT.

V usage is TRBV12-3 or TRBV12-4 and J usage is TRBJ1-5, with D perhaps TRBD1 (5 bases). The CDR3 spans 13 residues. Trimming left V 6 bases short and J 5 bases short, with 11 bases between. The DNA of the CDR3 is TGTGCCAGCAGCAGGGACGGAGATCAGCCCCAGCATTTT. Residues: CASSRDGDQPQHF.

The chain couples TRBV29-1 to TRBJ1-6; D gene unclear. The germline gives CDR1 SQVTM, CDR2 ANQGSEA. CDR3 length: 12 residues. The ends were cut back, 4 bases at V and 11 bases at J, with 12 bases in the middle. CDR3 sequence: CSVANSSAPLHF. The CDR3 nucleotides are TGCAGCGTTGCTAACTCATCGGCACCCCTCCACTTT.

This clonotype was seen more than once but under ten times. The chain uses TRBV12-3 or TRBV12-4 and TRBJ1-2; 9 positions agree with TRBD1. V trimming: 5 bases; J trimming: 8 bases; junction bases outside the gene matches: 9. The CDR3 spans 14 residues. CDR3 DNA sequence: TGTGCCAGCAGTACCGACAGGGGGAAACGCGGCTACACCTTC. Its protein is CASSTDRGKRGYTF.

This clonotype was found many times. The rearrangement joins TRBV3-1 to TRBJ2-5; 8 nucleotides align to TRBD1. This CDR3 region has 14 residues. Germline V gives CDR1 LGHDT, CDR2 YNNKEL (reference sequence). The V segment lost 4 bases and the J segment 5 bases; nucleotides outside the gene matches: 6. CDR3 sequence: CASSLTGVEETQYF. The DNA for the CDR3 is TGTGCCAGCAGCCTGACAGGGGTGGAGGAGACCCAGTACTTC.